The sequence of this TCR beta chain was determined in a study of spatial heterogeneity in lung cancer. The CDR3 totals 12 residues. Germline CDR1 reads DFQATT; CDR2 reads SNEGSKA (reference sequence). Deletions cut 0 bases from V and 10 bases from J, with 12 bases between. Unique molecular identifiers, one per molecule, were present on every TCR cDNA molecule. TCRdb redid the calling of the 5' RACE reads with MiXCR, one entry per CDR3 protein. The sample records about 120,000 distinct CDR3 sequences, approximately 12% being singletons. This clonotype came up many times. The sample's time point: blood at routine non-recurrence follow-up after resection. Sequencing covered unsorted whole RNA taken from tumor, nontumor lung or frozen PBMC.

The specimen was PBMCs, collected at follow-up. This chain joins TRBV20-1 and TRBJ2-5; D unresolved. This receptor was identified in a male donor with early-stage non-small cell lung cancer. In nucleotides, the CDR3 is TGCAGTGCTAGAGATACTGGATTAGGCCAGTACTTC. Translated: CSARDTGLGQYF.